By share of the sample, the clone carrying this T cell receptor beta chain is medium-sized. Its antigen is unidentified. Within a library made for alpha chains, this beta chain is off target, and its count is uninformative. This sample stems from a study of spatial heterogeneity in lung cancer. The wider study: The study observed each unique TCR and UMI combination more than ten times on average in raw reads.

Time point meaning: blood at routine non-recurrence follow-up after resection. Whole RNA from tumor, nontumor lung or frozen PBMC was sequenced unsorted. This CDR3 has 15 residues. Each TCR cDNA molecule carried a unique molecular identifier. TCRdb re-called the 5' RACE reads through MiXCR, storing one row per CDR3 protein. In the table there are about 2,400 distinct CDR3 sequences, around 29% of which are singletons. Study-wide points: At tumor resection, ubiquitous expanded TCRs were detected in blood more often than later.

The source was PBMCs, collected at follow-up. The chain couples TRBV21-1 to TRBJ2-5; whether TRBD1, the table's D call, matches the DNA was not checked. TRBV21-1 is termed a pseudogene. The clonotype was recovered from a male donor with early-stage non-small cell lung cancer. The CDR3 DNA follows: TGTGCCAGCAGCCGGGCCCCCATCGATGGAGAGACCCAGTACTTC. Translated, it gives CASSRAPIDGETQYF.